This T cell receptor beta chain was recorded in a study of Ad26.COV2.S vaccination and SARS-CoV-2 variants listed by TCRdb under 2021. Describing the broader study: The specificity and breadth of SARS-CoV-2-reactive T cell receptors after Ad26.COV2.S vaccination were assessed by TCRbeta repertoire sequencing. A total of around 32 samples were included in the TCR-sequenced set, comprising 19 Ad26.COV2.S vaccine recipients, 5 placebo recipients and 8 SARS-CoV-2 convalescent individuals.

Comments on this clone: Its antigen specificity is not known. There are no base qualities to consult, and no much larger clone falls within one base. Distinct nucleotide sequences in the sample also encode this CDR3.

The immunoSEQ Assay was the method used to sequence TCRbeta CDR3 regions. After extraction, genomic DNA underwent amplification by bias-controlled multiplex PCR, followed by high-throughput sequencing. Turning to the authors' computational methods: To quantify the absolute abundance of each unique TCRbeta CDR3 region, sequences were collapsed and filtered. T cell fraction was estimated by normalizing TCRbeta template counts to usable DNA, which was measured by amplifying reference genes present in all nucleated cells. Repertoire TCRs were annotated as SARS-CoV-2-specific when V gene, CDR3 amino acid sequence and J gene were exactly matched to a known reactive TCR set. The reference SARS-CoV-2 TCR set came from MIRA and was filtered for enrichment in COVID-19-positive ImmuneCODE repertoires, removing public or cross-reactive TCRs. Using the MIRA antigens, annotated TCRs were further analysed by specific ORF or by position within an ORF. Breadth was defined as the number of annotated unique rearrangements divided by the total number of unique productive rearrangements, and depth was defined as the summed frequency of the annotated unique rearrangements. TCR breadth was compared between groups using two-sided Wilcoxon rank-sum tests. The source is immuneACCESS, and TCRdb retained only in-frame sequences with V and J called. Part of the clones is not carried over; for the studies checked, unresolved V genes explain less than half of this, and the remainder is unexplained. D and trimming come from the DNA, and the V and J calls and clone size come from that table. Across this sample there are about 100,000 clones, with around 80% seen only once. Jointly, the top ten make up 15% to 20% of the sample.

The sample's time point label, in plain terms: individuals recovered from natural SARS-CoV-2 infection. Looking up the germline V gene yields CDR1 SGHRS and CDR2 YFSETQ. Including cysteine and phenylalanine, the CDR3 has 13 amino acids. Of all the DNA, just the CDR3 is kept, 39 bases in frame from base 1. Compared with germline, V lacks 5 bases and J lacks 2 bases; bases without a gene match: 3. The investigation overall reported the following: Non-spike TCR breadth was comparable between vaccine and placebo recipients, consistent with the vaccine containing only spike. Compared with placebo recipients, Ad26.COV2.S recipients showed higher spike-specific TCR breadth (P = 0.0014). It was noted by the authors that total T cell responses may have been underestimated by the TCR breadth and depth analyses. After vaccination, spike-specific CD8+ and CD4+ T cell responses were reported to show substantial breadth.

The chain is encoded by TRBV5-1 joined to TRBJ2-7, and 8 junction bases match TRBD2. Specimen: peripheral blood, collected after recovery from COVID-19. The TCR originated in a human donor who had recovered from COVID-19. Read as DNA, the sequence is TGCGCCAGCAGTTCGGGAGGGGCCTACGAGCAGTACTTC. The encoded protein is CASSSGGAYEQYF.